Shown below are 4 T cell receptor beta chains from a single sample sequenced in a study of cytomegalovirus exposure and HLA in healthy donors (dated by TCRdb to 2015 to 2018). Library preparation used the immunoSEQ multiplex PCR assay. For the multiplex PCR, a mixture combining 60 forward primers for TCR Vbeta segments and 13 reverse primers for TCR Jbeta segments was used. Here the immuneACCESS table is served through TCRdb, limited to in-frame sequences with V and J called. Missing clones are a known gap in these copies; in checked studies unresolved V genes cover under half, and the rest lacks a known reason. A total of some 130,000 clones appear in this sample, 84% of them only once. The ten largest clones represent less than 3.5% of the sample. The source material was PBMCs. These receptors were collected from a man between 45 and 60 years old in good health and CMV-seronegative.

For the CDR3, the DNA is TGTGCCAGTGGGGGGACAGGGGGCCACAATTCACCCCTCCACTTT. It encodes CASGGTGGHNSPLHF. V gene TRBV19 combines with J gene TRBJ1-6, with 12 bases matching TRBD1. Germline V gene data show CDR1 as LNHDA and CDR2 as SQIVND (reference sequence). This CDR3 has 15 residues. After removal of 8 bases from V and 7 bases from J, the junction contained 6 bases not matched to a gene.

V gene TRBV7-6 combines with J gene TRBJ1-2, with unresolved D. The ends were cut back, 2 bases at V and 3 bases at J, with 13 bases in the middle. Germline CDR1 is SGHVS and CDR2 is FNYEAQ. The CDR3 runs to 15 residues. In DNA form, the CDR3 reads TGTGCCAGCAGCTTAAATGTCGCAGGTTACTATGGCTACACCTTC. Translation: CASSLNVAGYYGYTF.

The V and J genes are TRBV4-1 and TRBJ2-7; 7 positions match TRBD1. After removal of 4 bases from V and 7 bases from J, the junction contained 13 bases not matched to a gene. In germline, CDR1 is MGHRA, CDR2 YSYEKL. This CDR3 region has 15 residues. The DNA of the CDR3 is TGCGCCAGCAGCCCGTCCCGGGACAGTCCTTGGGAGCAGTACTTC. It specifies CASSPSRDSPWEQYF.

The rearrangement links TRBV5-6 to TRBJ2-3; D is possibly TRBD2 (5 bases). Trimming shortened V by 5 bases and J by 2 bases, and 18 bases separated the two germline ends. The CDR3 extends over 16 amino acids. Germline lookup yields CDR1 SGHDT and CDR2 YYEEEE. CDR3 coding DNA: TGTGCCAGCAGGAGCCGACTACTGCAATCCACAGATACGCAGTATTTT. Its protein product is CASRSRLLQSTDTQYF.